The 11 T cell receptor beta chains in this list originate from one sample, sequenced in a study of shared clonotypes between healthy human individuals (dated by TCRdb to about 2020). Libraries were built with the immunoSEQ multiplex PCR assay. The source is immuneACCESS, and TCRdb retained only in-frame sequences with V and J called. Part of the clones is not carried over; for the studies checked, unresolved V genes explain less than half of this, and the remainder is unexplained. For this sample there are 600,000 to 750,000 clones; roughly 70% appear just once. The ten largest clones represent under 2% of the sample. The sequenced sample consisted of memory CD4+ T cells sorted from blood. In light of the paper, this sample's cell subset or site label describes: CD45RA-negative fraction. All receptors derive from a woman aged 25 to 39 in good health.

This clone was counted a few times. The chain links TRBV6-6 to TRBJ1-1; 10 bases are a match to TRBD1. In germline, CDR1 is MNHNY, CDR2 SVGAGI (reference sequence). J gave up 8 bases and V 5 bases, and 11 bases lay outside the gene matches. This CDR3 has 15 residues. The CDR3 DNA reads as TGTGCCAGCAGTCCAGAGGGGACAGGGGCCGTCGAAGCTTTCTTT. It codes for CASSPEGTGAVEAFF.

The chain couples TRBV27 to TRBJ2-2; no definite D call. The V end was cut by 3 bases, the J end by 5 bases, with 10 bases between. Germline V CDR1 and CDR2: MNHEY, SMNVEV (reference sequence). The CDR3 consists of 14 residues. CDR3: CASSFHDTTGELFF. The DNA for the CDR3 is TGTGCCAGCAGTTTCCACGATACTACCGGGGAGCTGTTTTTT.

V and J are TRBV28 and TRBJ2-1, with D possibly called TRBD1 or TRBD2 (5 bases each). The CDR3 runs to 17 residues. Trimming pared 7 bases from V and 8 bases from J, leaving 27 bases between. Germline CDR1 is MDHEN and CDR2 is SYDVKM. In DNA form, the CDR3 reads TGTGCCAGCAAAGGTCAAACGGGTGGGAGCATAGGGGATGAGCAGTTCTTC. It specifies CASKGQTGGSIGDEQFF.

The rearrangement uses TRBV14 and TRBJ1-2; D gene unclear. Trimming stripped 2 bases from V and 2 bases from J, with 9 bases between. The CDR3 is made up of 14 amino acids. In germline, CDR1 is SGHDN, CDR2 FVKESK. Here the CDR3 DNA reads TGTGCCAGCAGCCAATTGGGCGGGAACTATGGCTACACCTTC. Translated, it gives CASSQLGGNYGYTF.

This clone was seen a single time. This rearrangement joins TRBV27 to TRBJ2-1; D may be TRBD1 or TRBD2 (8 bases each). There are 17 residues in the CDR3. V lost 7 bases to trimming and J lost 3 bases, with 22 bases between them. Germline values: CDR1 MNHEY, CDR2 SMNVEV (reference sequence). CDR3 DNA: TGTGCCAGCAACAGGGGGTATAGGCTAGCGGGCTACAATGAGCAGTTCTTC. Translated: CASNRGYRLAGYNEQFF.

This clone was counted between two and nine times. The J gene is TRBJ1-5, the V gene TRBV2, with D perhaps TRBD1 (5 bases). Deletions cut 6 bases from V and 8 bases from J, with 11 bases between. The CDR3 has 12 residues. Germline V gene sequence: CDR1 SNHLY, CDR2 FYNNEI. CDR3 in DNA: TGTGCCAGCAGCAGGGATTCTGAGCCCCAGCATTTT. Translated, it gives CASSRDSEPQHF.

This clone turned up a few times. Possible read error: a much larger clone is one base away. The chain joins TRBV2 to TRBJ2-7; no firm D call. V was trimmed by 5 bases and J by 3 bases, leaving 5 bases between them. The length of the CDR3 is 11 residues. Germline loops: CDR1 SNHLY, CDR2 FYNNEI. The DNA of the CDR3 is TGTGCCAGCAGTTATAACTACGAGCAGTACTTC. Translation: CASSYNYEQYF.

The V call is TRBV7-9, the J call TRBJ2-7, with 7 bases aligning to TRBD1. The V and J ends lost 6 bases and 0 bases, in that order; junction bases with no gene match: 8. This CDR3 is built from 15 residues. CDR1 and CDR2 (germline): SEHNR, FQNEAQ (reference sequence). This chain's CDR3 is CASSRDSSSSYEQYF. CDR3 in DNA: TGTGCCAGCAGTAGGGACAGTTCAAGCTCCTACGAGCAGTACTTC.

This clone was seen a few times. The chain carries TRBV7-9 and TRBJ2-5, with 15 positions matching TRBD2. Trimming removed 0 bases from V and 2 bases from J; junction bases left unmatched: 4. The CDR3 runs 18 residues. The germline V gene has CDR1 SEHNR and CDR2 FQNEAQ (reference sequence). CDR3 sequence (DNA): TGTGCCAGCAGCTTAGCGGGACTAGCGGGAGGCGGACAAGAGACCCAGTACTTC. This gives the protein CASSLAGLAGGGQETQYF. The whole variable domain, remainder taken from reference TRBV7-9 and TRBJ2-5, is DTGVSQNPRHKITKRGQNVTFRCDPISEHNRLYWYRQTLGQGPEFLTYFQNEAQLEKSRLLSDRFSAERPKGSFSTLEIQRTEQGDSAMYLCASSLAGLAGGGQETQYFGPGTRLLVL.

The chain combines TRBV5-4 with TRBJ2-1; 12 bases line up with TRBD2. The junction had 4 bases not matched to a gene; V was cut back by 4 bases and J by 14 bases. The CDR3 is 12 residues long. Germline V lookup: CDR1 SGHNT, CDR2 YYREEE (reference sequence). The CDR3 sequence is CASSLTSGSKFF. The CDR3 nucleotides read TGTGCCAGCAGCCTGACTAGCGGGAGTAAGTTCTTC.

This sequence joins TRBV5-1 and TRBJ2-3; 8 bases match TRBD2. Germline V gives CDR1 SGHRS, CDR2 YFSETQ. V gave up 4 bases and J gave up 5 bases; unmatched junction bases: 6. The CDR3 has 14 residues. This CDR3 is CASSGWLAGDTQYF. CDR3 bases: TGCGCCAGCAGCGGGTGGCTAGCGGGAGATACGCAGTATTTT.